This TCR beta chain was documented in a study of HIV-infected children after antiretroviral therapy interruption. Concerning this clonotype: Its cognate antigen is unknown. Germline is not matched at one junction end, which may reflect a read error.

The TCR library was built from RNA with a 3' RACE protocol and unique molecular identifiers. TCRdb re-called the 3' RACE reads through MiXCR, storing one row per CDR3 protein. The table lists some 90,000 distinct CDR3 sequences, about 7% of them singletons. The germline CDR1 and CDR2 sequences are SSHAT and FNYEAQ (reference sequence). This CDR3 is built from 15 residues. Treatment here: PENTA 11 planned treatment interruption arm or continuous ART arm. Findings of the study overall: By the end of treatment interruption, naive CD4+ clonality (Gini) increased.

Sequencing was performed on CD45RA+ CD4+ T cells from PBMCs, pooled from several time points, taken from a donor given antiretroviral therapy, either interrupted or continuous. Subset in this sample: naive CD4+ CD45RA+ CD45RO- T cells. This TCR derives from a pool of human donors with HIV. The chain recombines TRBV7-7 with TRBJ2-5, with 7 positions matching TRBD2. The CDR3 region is CASSLGLAVGETQYF. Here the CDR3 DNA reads TGTGCTAGCAGCTTAGGGCTAGCGGTTGGAGAGACCCAGTACTTC. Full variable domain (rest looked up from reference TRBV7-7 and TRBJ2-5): GAGVSQSPRYKVTKRGQDVTLRCDPISSHATLYWYQQALGQGPEFLTYFNYEAQPDKSGLPSDRFSAERPEGSISTLTIQRTEQRDSAMYRCASSLGLAVGETQYFGPGTRLLVL.